This T cell receptor beta chain was recorded in a study of blood T cell repertoires in COVID-19. The CDR3 spans 14 residues. The V gene end was trimmed by 1 base and the J gene end by 5 bases; junction bases not matched to a gene: 6. Germline V gene sequence: CDR1 SGDLS, CDR2 YYNGEE. The assay was immunoSEQ multiplex PCR, and TCRdb's table has in-frame clones only and misses some. The sample shows a few hundred thousand clones, approximately 82% of them seen only once. Recovered status applied to Cohort 3 donors who had two consecutive negative PCRs. It also applied to those with clearance or with symptom resolution.

The chain employs TRBV9 and TRBJ2-7; TRBD1 aligns across 7 bases. The sequence was obtained from a man between 35 and 55 years old who had recovered from COVID-19. The sequenced sample consisted of PBMCs or T cells enriched from blood (not recorded which). CDR3 DNA: TGTGCCAGCAGCGTATCCGGGACAGATAACGAGCAGTACTTC. Its protein product is CASSVSGTDNEQYF.